This T cell receptor (beta chain) was retrieved from a study of T cell responses to AZD1222 COVID-19 vaccine. Method: immunoSEQ multiplex PCR; TCRdb's copy keeps in-frame clones and lacks some. This table holds some 97,000 clones, over 75% found once. Points on this clone: Its antigen is unidentified.

Study results and caveats: Across the whole spike, CD4 TCRs peaked at regions 160-218 and 743-854. Donors were largely white British and mainly female; clonal diversity was possibly underestimated. Spike-specific TCR repertoires showed rising breadth and depth after two AZD1222 doses.

The sequence derives from an adult in good health. The source was peripheral blood, collected on day 0 of MenACWY control vaccination.

CDR3 sequence reads: CSVENVRGNGYTF. Written as DNA, the CDR3 is TGCAGCGTTGAAAACGTCAGGGGAAATGGCTACACCTTC. The chain employs TRBV29-1 and TRBJ1-2; D possibly corresponds to TRBD1 (6 bases). Germline V gene data show CDR1 as SQVTM and CDR2 as ANQGSEA. The CDR3 totals 13 residues. The ends were cut back, 2 bases at V and 6 bases at J, with 13 bases in the middle.